This T cell receptor (beta chain) was retrieved from a study of blood T cells in healthy people across ages. The germline V gene encodes CDR1 MGHRA and CDR2 YSYEKL. This CDR3 comprises 17 residues. V dropped 0 bases and J dropped 4 bases, with 17 bases sitting between them. On this clonotype itself: The antigen is unknown.

Aged roughly 6 to 100, donors were systemically healthy Caucasians from Russia. Study outcomes and limitations: A strong correlation between TCR beta diversity and naive T cell percentage was seen. Using unsorted PBMCs precluded a conclusive naive versus antigen-experienced comparison.

A sample-barcoded 5' primer and a J-beta primer mix were used in a second PCR of about 7 to 12 cycles. All cDNA molecules were each tagged by a template-switch adaptor with 12 random nucleotides. Via MiXCR, TCRdb re-called the 5' RACE reads, giving one row per CDR3 protein. The data show about 1.4 million distinct CDR3 sequences, with roughly 64% seen just once and under 8.5% held by the top ten. Sequenced sample: blood. The V call is TRBV4-1, the J call TRBJ2-3; D is possibly TRBD1 (6 bases). The receptor was isolated from a man aged 18 to 29 in good health. CDR3 residues: CASSQDLRAGAPDTQYF. CDR3 in DNA: TGCGCCAGCAGCCAAGATCTTCGGGCAGGGGCTCCAGATACGCAGTATTTT.